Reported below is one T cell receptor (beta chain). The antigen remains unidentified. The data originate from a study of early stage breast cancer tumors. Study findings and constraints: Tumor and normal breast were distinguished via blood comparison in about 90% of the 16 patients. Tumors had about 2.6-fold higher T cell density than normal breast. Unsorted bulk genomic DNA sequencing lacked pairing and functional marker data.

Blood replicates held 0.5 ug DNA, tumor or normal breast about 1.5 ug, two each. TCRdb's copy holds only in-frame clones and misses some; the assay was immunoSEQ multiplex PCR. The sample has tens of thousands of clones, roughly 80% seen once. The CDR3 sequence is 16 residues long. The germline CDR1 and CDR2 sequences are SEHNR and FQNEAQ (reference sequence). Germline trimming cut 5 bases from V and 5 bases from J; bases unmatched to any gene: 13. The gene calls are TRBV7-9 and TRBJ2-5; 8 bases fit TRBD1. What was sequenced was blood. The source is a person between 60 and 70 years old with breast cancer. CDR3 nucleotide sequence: TGTGCCAGCAGCCGCTCACCTCAGGGGGCAGGGGAGACCCAGTACTTC. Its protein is CASSRSPQGAGETQYF.